Listed below are T cell receptor beta chains from one sample, sequenced in a study of PD-1 blockade in classical Hodgkin lymphoma. Only in-frame clones appear in the TCRdb table, and some are missing; sequencing was by immunoSEQ multiplex PCR. Altogether roughly 100,000 clones are present, approximately 90% being singletons, with the ten largest covering 5.5% to 8.5%. The sequenced sample was peripheral blood mononuclear cells (PBMCs), obtained before the second cycle of nivolumab. These receptors all come from a human donor with classical Hodgkin lymphoma. Each CDR3 is given with its conserved first and last residue.

CDR3aa	v_gene	j_gene
CASSLRTGGYEQYF	TRBV7-2	TRBJ2-7
CASSPQINTEAFF	TRBV11-2	TRBJ1-1
CASTPGGSENSPLHF	TRBV6-5	TRBJ1-6
CASSVLGAPDTQYF	TRBV7-3	TRBJ2-3
CASSPPSGNTEAFF	TRBV18	TRBJ1-1
CASSLGTNTEAFF	TRBV5-1	TRBJ1-1
CASSYSGTDNEAFF	TRBV6-6	TRBJ1-1
CSVGTGAYGYTF	TRBV29-1	TRBJ1-2
CASSFYRGPQHF	TRBV7-2	TRBJ1-5
CASSQDSVSAGGSQETQYF	TRBV4-1	TRBJ2-5
CASSQAWGDEKLFF	TRBV4-1	TRBJ1-4
CASSRILPPYEQYF	TRBV6-1	TRBJ2-7
CASSDRAGNTGELFF	TRBV2	TRBJ2-2
CASRVGTWDSGANVLTF	TRBV19	TRBJ2-6
CASSQDPASYSGANVLTF	TRBV4-3	TRBJ2-6
CASSPGDSLFQETQYF	TRBV18	TRBJ2-5
CASSQESAGGKTQYF	TRBV4-1	TRBJ2-5
CASSFVGLNTEAFF	TRBV7-2	TRBJ1-1
CASSLDRSSGNTIYF	TRBV7-9	TRBJ1-3
CASSEASAGGGNEQFF	TRBV6-1	TRBJ2-1
CASSAPDRANYGYTF	TRBV25-1	TRBJ1-2
CASSLEKGGRDTMPYTQYF	TRBV11-3	TRBJ2-3
CAWSVGQGRGNQPQHF	TRBV30	TRBJ1-5
CASSFRDRGHYGYTF	TRBV27	TRBJ1-2
CASSLGLTGGEFDEQYF	TRBV5-1	TRBJ2-7